What follows are 28 T cell receptor beta chains derived from one specimen sequenced in a study of cytomegalovirus exposure and HLA in healthy donors. The study ran its PCR with 60 Vbeta and 13 Jbeta primers. Measured with immunoSEQ multiplex PCR; TCRdb has only the in-frame clones, and not every one. The table has some 140,000 clones, 74% seen once. Specimen: PBMCs. The receptor set was obtained from a man aged 25-45 years in good health and CMV-seronegative.

The rearrangement uses TRBV19 and TRBJ2-5, with TRBD1 as a possible D gene (6 bases). V lost 3 bases and J lost 2, with 16 bases in between. The CDR3 extends over 16 amino acids. Per the germline V gene, CDR1 is LNHDA and CDR2 is SQIVND (reference sequence). The CDR3, as DNA: TGTGCCAGTAGTATTTGGATGGACAGAGATCAAGAGACCCAGTACTTC. Protein sequence: CASSIWMDRDQETQYF.

The chain joins TRBV18 to TRBJ2-7; TRBD1 matches 11 bases. Trimming took 3 bases from V and 7 from J; bases not matched to a gene: 5. This CDR3 is 14 amino acids long. CDR1 and CDR2 (germline): KGHSH, LQKENI. CDR3 nucleotide sequence: TGTGCCAGCTCACCGACTGGGACAGGGGGGGAGCAGTACTTC. It encodes CASSPTGTGGEQYF.

This chain connects TRBV9 to TRBJ2-5; tentative D call: TRBD1 (6 bases). The length of the CDR3 is 14 residues. In germline, CDR1 is SGDLS, CDR2 YYNGEE. With 3 bases removed from V and 8 bases from J, the gap between germline ends came to 17 bases. The CDR3 DNA reads TGTGCCAGCAGCGACAGGACAGCCGGAGGAACCCAGTACTTC. Translation: CASSDRTAGGTQYF.

The V gene is TRBV29-1, the J gene TRBJ2-2; 12 bases line up with TRBD1. This CDR3 has 14 amino acids. CDR1 is SQVTM and CDR2 is ANQGSEA in the germline V gene. V was clipped by 7 bases and J by 7 bases; unmatched bases: 7. CDR3 sequence reads: CSEGGQGAVGELFF. CDR3 bases: TGCAGCGAGGGGGGACAGGGGGCGGTCGGGGAGCTGTTTTTT.

V and J are TRBV5-6 and TRBJ1-2, with D hard to call. The V gene lost 2 bases and the J gene lost 0 bases, with 11 bases spanning the gap. Germline CDR1 is SGHDT and CDR2 is YYEEEE. CDR3 length equals 15 residues. The CDR3 spells CASSLSPRANYGYTF. CDR3 nucleotides: TGTGCCAGCAGCTTAAGTCCGAGAGCTAACTATGGCTACACCTTC.

The gene calls are TRBV4-3 and TRBJ1-1, with 10 bases that match TRBD1. The CDR3 covers 16 residues. With V trimmed by 0 bases and J by 2 bases, 3 bases remained unmatched. Per the germline V gene, CDR1 is LGHNA and CDR2 is YSLEER. The DNA of the CDR3 is TGCGCCAGCAGCCAAGATCGGGACAGGGGAAACACTGAAGCTTTCTTT. Amino acid sequence: CASSQDRDRGNTEAFF.

This clone was seen a handful of times. The chain employs TRBV6-5 and TRBJ1-2; 12 bases line up with TRBD1. From germline, CDR1 is MNHEY and CDR2 SVGAGI. The V and J ends lost 5 bases and 3 bases, in that order; junction bases with no gene match: 4. The CDR3 contains 15 residues. The CDR3: CASSRDRGPDYGYTF. In DNA, the CDR3 is TGTGCCAGCAGTAGGGACAGGGGGCCCGACTATGGCTACACCTTC.

The chain uses TRBV28 and TRBJ2-7; 11 bases match TRBD1. CDR1 MDHEN and CDR2 SYDVKM come from the germline V gene. V was clipped by 5 bases and J by 7 bases; unmatched bases: 10. There are 15 residues in the CDR3. This CDR3 reads CASSLIGQGAGEQYF. The CDR3 nucleotides read TGTGCCAGCAGTCTCATTGGACAGGGGGCAGGTGAGCAGTACTTC. Full variable domain (missing parts from reference TRBV28 and TRBJ2-7): DVKVTQSSRYLVKRTGEKVFLECVQDMDHENMFWYRQDPGLGLRLIYFSYDVKMKEKGDIPEGYSVSREKKERFSLILESASTNQTSMYLCASSLIGQGAGEQYFGPGTRLTVT.

The chain uses TRBV6-5 and TRBJ2-2, with 7 positions matching TRBD1. Losses at the gene ends were 4 bases for V and 4 bases for J; bases not matched to a gene: 9. CDR1 and CDR2 from the germline V gene are MNHEY and SVGAGI. This CDR3 is built from 16 residues. The CDR3 DNA reads TGTGCCAGCAGTTGGGGGACAGACCCGATCACCGGGGAGCTGTTTTTT. As protein: CASSWGTDPITGELFF.

This clone was picked up a small number of times. The gene calls are TRBV6-1 and TRBJ1-2; unclear D gene. Germline V gives CDR1 MNHNS, CDR2 SASEGT. The ends were cut back, 7 bases at V and 6 bases at J, with 18 bases in the middle. The CDR3 consists of 14 residues. The CDR3 loop reads CASNSPTHLDGYTF. CDR3 coding DNA: TGTGCCAGCAATAGCCCGACGCACCTAGATGGCTACACCTTC.

This chain links TRBV6-1 with TRBJ2-5; D might be TRBD2 (5 bases). Germline loops: CDR1 MNHNS, CDR2 SASEGT. The CDR3 has 13 amino acids. V gave up 5 bases and J gave up 4 bases, with 11 bases separating them. The CDR3 reads CASSQRRGETQYF. The CDR3 DNA reads as TGTGCCAGCAGTCAACGACGGGGAGAGACCCAGTACTTC.

The V gene is TRBV5-4, the J gene TRBJ2-3, with 10 bases that match TRBD2. The CDR3 has 17 amino acids. V trimming: 5 bases; J trimming: 3 bases; junction bases outside the gene matches: 12. Germline values: CDR1 SGHNT, CDR2 YYREEE (reference sequence). For the CDR3, the DNA is TGTGCCAGCAGTCTCGACCCACTAGCGGGGTTTACAGATACGCAGTATTTT. Translating it yields CASSLDPLAGFTDTQYF. The variable domain in full, with the rest retrieved from reference TRBV5-4 and TRBJ2-3, is ETGVTQSPTHLIKTRGQQVTLRCSSQSGHNTVSWYQQALGQGPQFIFQYYREEENGRGNFPPRFSGLQFPNYSSELNVNALELDDSALYLCASSLDPLAGFTDTQYFGPGTRLTVL.

This chain uses TRBV27 with TRBJ1-4, with 7 bases fitting TRBD1. CDR3 length: 18 amino acids. V trimming: 4 bases; J trimming: 0 bases; junction bases outside the gene matches: 11. In germline, CDR1 is MNHEY, CDR2 SMNVEV (reference sequence). CDR3 in amino acids: CASSSRQGPYATNEKLFF. CDR3 bases: TGTGCCAGCAGTTCCCGACAGGGTCCGTATGCAACTAATGAAAAACTGTTTTTT. Together with reference TRBV27 and TRBJ1-4, the CDR3 gives the full variable domain: EAQVTQNPRYLITVTGKKLTVTCSQNMNHEYMSWYRQDPGLGLRQIYYSMNVEVTDKGDVPEGYKVSRKEKRNFPLILESPSPNQTSLYFCASSSRQGPYATNEKLFFGSGTQLSVL.

The chain carries TRBV11-2 and TRBJ2-1; D may be TRBD2 (7 bases). V was trimmed by 6 bases and J by 9 bases, leaving 12 bases between them. Germline lookup yields CDR1 SGHAT and CDR2 FQNNGV. The CDR3 runs 12 residues. CDR3 amino acids: CASRRGASEQFF. The CDR3 DNA is TGTGCCAGCAGACGGGGGGCATCTGAGCAGTTCTTC.

The V call is TRBV5-5, the J call TRBJ2-5, with 13 bases fitting TRBD2. V shed 1 base, J shed 4 bases, and the junction held 10 bases outside the gene matches. The CDR3 runs to 18 residues. Looked up from germline, CDR1 is SGHKS and CDR2 is YYEKEE (reference sequence). The CDR3 region is CASSLKTSGGSVGETQYF. DNA for the CDR3: TGTGCCAGCAGCTTGAAGACTAGCGGGGGGTCGGTAGGAGAGACCCAGTACTTC.

The chain uses TRBV4-1 and TRBJ2-1; no clear D gene. Trimming removed 1 base at V and 9 bases at J, with 7 bases between. The CDR3 runs 12 residues. Germline assignment: CDR1 MGHRA and CDR2 YSYEKL. The CDR3 DNA reads TGCGCCAGCAGCCAAGTAGATAGTGAGCAGTTCTTC. Encoded protein: CASSQVDSEQFF.

The chain couples TRBV9 to TRBJ2-2; 8 nucleotides line up with TRBD2. Germline CDR1 SGDLS, CDR2 YYNGEE. CDR3 size: 17 residues. V trimming: 0 bases; J trimming: 1 base; junction bases outside the gene matches: 5. CDR3 in DNA: TGTGCCAGCAGCGTAGCGGGGGGGCCAGGGAACACCGGGGAGCTGTTTTTT. Encoded protein: CASSVAGGPGNTGELFF.

The rearrangement joins TRBV19 to TRBJ2-7; tentative D call: TRBD2 (5 bases). Germline V gene sequence: CDR1 LNHDA, CDR2 SQIVND (reference sequence). V was clipped by 6 bases and J by 9 bases, with 15 bases between them. The CDR3 is made up of 12 amino acids. The CDR3 nucleotides are TGTGCCAGTAGCGGTCACCTCGGAGGGCAGTACTTC. Its translation is CASSGHLGGQYF.

CDR3 residues: CASSLEGDLKVLGYEQYF. DNA of the CDR3: TGTGCCAGCAGTTTAGAGGGGGACCTTAAAGTCTTGGGCTACGAGCAGTACTTC. This chain joins TRBV28 and TRBJ2-7; a possible D gene is TRBD1 (6 bases). The CDR3 covers 18 residues. V lost 2 bases and J 3 bases, leaving 23 bases between the germline ends. Germline V gives CDR1 MDHEN, CDR2 SYDVKM.

This clone has only one observation. The J gene is TRBJ2-7, the V gene TRBV7-2; tentative D call: TRBD1 (6 bases). The CDR3 loop spans 14 amino acids. Germline CDR1 and CDR2: SGHTA and FQGNSA. Trimming removed 0 bases at V and 4 bases at J, with 10 bases between. The CDR3 DNA is TGTGCCAGCAGCTTAGCTCGGGACATTTACGAGCAGTACTTC. As protein: CASSLARDIYEQYF.

This clone was seen a handful of times. CDR3 protein: CASSIAGASYNSPLHF. The CDR3 nucleotides are TGTGCCAGCAGCATTGCGGGGGCGTCCTATAATTCACCCCTCCACTTT. The chain is built from TRBV11-1 and TRBJ1-6; D may be TRBD1 (6 bases). The V gene lost 5 bases and the J gene lost 1 base, with 12 bases spanning the gap. Germline V gives CDR1 SGHAT, CDR2 FQDESV (reference sequence). CDR3 length: 16 residues. Looking up the rest from reference TRBV11-1 and TRBJ1-6 gives the full variable domain: EAEVAQSPRYKITEKSQAVAFWCDPISGHATLYWYRQILGQGPELLVQFQDESVVDDSQLPKDRFSAERLKGVDSTLKIQPAELGDSAMYLCASSIAGASYNSPLHFGNGTRLTVT.

This clone was counted a single time. The chain recombines TRBV4-3 with TRBJ2-1, with TRBD2 identical over 7 bases. The germline V gene encodes CDR1 LGHNA and CDR2 YSLEER. V shed 1 base, J shed 7 bases, and the junction held 7 bases outside the gene matches. The CDR3 runs to 15 residues. Here the CDR3 reads CASSQGTAGGNEQFF. The CDR3 DNA follows: TGCGCCAGCAGCCAAGGGACCGCCGGGGGGAATGAGCAGTTCTTC.

J is TRBJ2-7 and V is TRBV28, with TRBD1 identical over 9 bases. This CDR3 region has 15 residues. V shed 3 bases, J shed 7 bases, and the junction held 10 bases outside the gene matches. Germline assignment: CDR1 MDHEN and CDR2 SYDVKM. CDR3 in DNA: TGTGCCAGCAGTTTTCTCACAGGGGGCTCATGGGAGCAGTACTTC. It translates to CASSFLTGGSWEQYF. Combining the CDR3 with reference TRBV28 and TRBJ2-7 gives the whole variable domain DVKVTQSSRYLVKRTGEKVFLECVQDMDHENMFWYRQDPGLGLRLIYFSYDVKMKEKGDIPEGYSVSREKKERFSLILESASTNQTSMYLCASSFLTGGSWEQYFGPGTRLTVT.

As regards this clone: One end of the junction does not line up with germline, which may come from a read error. This chain connects TRBV2 to TRBJ2-3, with D possibly matching TRBD2 (7 bases). The CDR3 is 14 amino acids. The germline V gene has CDR1 SNHLY and CDR2 FYNNEI. CDR3 region: CVSSGGGQRDTQYF. In nucleotides, the CDR3 is TGTGTCAGCAGTGGCGGGGGCCAGCGGGATACGCAGTATTTT.

V and J are TRBV19 and TRBJ1-1; 7 bases match TRBD1. CDR3 length equals 13 residues. From germline, CDR1 is LNHDA and CDR2 SQIVND (reference sequence). V gave up 8 bases and J gave up 0 bases; unmatched junction bases: 3. The CDR3 DNA follows: TGTGCCAGTTCGGACAGGCTGAACACTGAAGCTTTCTTT. This encodes CASSDRLNTEAFF.

The J gene is TRBJ2-1, the V gene TRBV7-2; 8 bases agree with TRBD2. This CDR3 comprises 16 residues. CDR1 is SGHTA, CDR2 FQGNSA, per germline. V was pared by 0 bases and J by 7 bases, with 8 bases of the junction left unmatched. The CDR3 region has the DNA TGTGCCAGCAGCTTAGCCGGGACTAGGTCTGGGAATGAGCAGTTCTTC. Amino acid sequence: CASSLAGTRSGNEQFF.

In nucleotides, the CDR3 is TGTGCCAGCAGCCTGACACCAACCAAAAACATTCAGTACTTC. Translated: CASSLTPTKNIQYF. The chain recombines TRBV5-5 with TRBJ2-4; no firm D call. Trimming removed 4 bases from V and 2 bases from J, with 10 bases in between. This CDR3 contains 14 residues. Germline V gives CDR1 SGHKS, CDR2 YYEKEE (reference sequence).

This chain connects TRBV7-3 to TRBJ2-5, with 10 bases fitting TRBD2. V was clipped by 4 bases and J by 0 bases; unmatched bases: 2. The germline V gene has CDR1 SGHTA and CDR2 FQGTGA. This CDR3 region has 15 residues. CDR3 region: CASSYGLADQETQYF. For the CDR3, the DNA is TGTGCCAGCAGCTACGGACTAGCGGACCAAGAGACCCAGTACTTC.